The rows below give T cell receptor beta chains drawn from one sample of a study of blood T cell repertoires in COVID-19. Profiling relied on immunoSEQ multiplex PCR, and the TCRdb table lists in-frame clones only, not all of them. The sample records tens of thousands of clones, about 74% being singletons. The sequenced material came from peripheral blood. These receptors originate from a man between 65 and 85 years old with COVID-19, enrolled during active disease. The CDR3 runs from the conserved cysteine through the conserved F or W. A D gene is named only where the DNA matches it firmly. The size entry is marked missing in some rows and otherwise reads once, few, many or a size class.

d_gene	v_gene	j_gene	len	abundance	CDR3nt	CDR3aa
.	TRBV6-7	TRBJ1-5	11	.	TGTGCCACCGGGGGGTTTCAGCCCCAGCATTTT	CATGGFQPQHF
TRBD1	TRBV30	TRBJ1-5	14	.	TGTGCCTGGGAACCCCGACAGGGGCATCAGCCCCAGCATTTT	CAWEPRQGHQPQHF
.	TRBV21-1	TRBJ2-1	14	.	TGTGCCAGCAGCGCGGGGTATCTATACAATGAGCAGTTCTTC	CASSAGYLYNEQFF
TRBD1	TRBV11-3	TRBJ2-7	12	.	TGTGCCAGCAGCCTGACAGGGGATGAGCAGTACTTC	CASSLTGDEQYF
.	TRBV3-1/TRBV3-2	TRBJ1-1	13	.	TGCGCCAGCAGCCAAGCACAGGCCACTGAAGCTTTCTTT	CASSQAQATEAFF
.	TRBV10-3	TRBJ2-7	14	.	TGTGCCATCACCACGGGGATAGGATACTACGAGCAGTACTTC	CAITTGIGYYEQYF
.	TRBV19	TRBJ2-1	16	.	TGTGCCAGTAGTACCTTTAGCGGACACTCCTACAATGAGCAGTTCTTC	CASSTFSGHSYNEQFF
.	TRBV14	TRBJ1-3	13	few	TGTGCCAGCAGCCAAGAAGTCTCCCGGACCATATATTTT	CASSQEVSRTIYF
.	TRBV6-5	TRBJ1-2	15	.	TGTGCCAGCAGTTACTCAAGGGGAACTAACTATGGCTACACCTTC	CASSYSRGTNYGYTF
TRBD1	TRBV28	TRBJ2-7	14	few	TGTGCCAGCAGTCGGCAGGACAGGATTTACGAGCAGTACTTC	CASSRQDRIYEQYF
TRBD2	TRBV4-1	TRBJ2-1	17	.	TGCGCCAGCAGGGAGGGGACTAGCGGGACTTCCTACAATGAGCAGTTCTTC	CASREGTSGTSYNEQFF
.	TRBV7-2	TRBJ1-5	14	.	TGTGCCAGCAGCCTCGGCGGTTTCAATCAGCCCCAGCATTTT	CASSLGGFNQPQHF
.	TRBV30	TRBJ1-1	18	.	TGTGCCTGGAGTAGTATTGCGACATACAGGCCCTCGAACACTGAAGCTTTCTTT	CAWSSIATYRPSNTEAFF
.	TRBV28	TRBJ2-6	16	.	TGTGCCAGCAGTTTCGGGGGTGTCTCTGGGGCCAACGTCCTGACTTTC	CASSFGGVSGANVLTF
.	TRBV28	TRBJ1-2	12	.	TGTGCCAGCAGTGGGAACAGGGCGTCCTACACCTTC	CASSGNRASYTF
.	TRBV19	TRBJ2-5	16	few	TGTGCCAGTAGTATACCACACACAGGCGGGGTTGAGACCCAGTACTTC	CASSIPHTGGVETQYF
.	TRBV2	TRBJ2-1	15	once	TGTGCCAGCAGTGAGGCAGGGGCCCCCTACAATGAGCAGTTCTTC	CASSEAGAPYNEQFF
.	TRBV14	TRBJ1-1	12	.	TGTGCCAGCAGCCAAGTTAAAAAAGAAGCTTTCTTT	CASSQVKKEAFF